Sequencing of this TCR beta chain was carried out in a study of Ad26.COV2.S vaccination and SARS-CoV-2 variants. About the study: Intramuscular Ad26.COV2.S doses were given once or twice, 56 days apart. General observations from the study: Substantial breadth was reported for post-vaccination spike-specific CD8+ and CD4+ T cells. Vaccinees showed greater spike-specific TCR breadth than placebo recipients.

About this clone: Its antigen remains unknown.

Germline V gene lookup returns CDR1 SQVTM and CDR2 ANQGSEA. V shed 6 bases and J 8 bases; nucleotides not matched to a gene: 6. The CDR3 runs to 12 residues. Indicated treatment: roughly 20 received Ad26.COV2.S at low or high dose, single or two shots; several received placebo; per-sample allocation not given. Day 63 after the first injection of vaccine or placebo was the sampling time. TCRdb's table, derived via immunoSEQ multiplex PCR, lists solely in-frame clones and lacks some. The sample has fewer than 800,000 clones; around 89% are singletons. The chain links TRBV29-1 to TRBJ1-2; 10 nucleotides align to TRBD1. The TCR originated in a person aged 18-65 years who received the Ad26.COV2.S COVID-19 vaccine or a placebo. Sequenced material: peripheral blood, taken in a trial of Ad26.COV2.S vaccine versus placebo. The CDR3: CSVRDRGGGYTF. In DNA, the CDR3 is TGCAGCGTAAGGGACAGGGGCGGAGGCTACACCTTC.